A selection of T cell receptor beta chains follows, all from one sample in a study of T cell repertoires in cytomegalovirus infection. From the reads, TCRdb called clonotypes with MiXCR, one entry per CDR3 protein. The sample has more than 150,000 distinct CDR3 sequences, roughly 20% seen once. The sequencing sample was made of PBMCs. These receptors were collected from a human donor in good health (CMV status not recorded). Some clones in this sample may be carry-over from other donors' samples. Each CDR3 is given with its conserved first and last residue. D genes are given only for firm matches. Where a row states a size, it is once, few, many or the class of an expanded clone; other rows omit it.

TRBJ2-1,NA,TRBV6-5,many,15,TGTGCCGCGGCCCCAGGGGCGGGACCCTACAATGAGCAGTTCTTC,CAAAPGAGPYNEQFF
TRBJ2-1,NA,TRBV4-1,few,16,TGCGCCAGCAGCCAAGGAGAGGACTACGCATACAATGAGCAGTTCTTC,CASSQGEDYAYNEQFF
TRBJ2-7,NA,TRBV29-1,NA,11,TGCAGCGTTGGACTGACCTACGAGCAGTACTTC,CSVGLTYEQYF
TRBJ1-1,NA,TRBV6-5,NA,14,TGTGCCAGCAGTGCCTGGACCGGAAACACTGAAGCTTTCTTT,CASSAWTGNTEAFF
TRBJ1-1,NA,TRBV2,few,15,TGTGCCAGCAGTGAAGGTTACAGGGTGAACCGCGAAGCTTTCTTT,CASSEGYRVNREAFF
TRBJ2-4,TRBD1,TRBV28,few,17,TGTGCCAGCAGTTCCCTTCGACAGGGGGTAGCCAAAAACATTCAGTACTTC,CASSSLRQGVAKNIQYF
TRBJ2-5,NA,TRBV28,many,10,TGTGCCAGCGGTCGCGGGATCCAGTACTTC,CASGRGIQYF
TRBJ2-7,NA,TRBV29-1,NA,16,TGCAGCGTCATCCCCGGGGGCAGGGGCGCTTCCTACGAGCAGTACTTC,CSVIPGGRGASYEQYF
TRBJ2-7,NA,TRBV12-3/TRBV12-4,NA,13,TGTGCCAGCAGTTCGCGGAAGAATGACGAGCAGTACTTC,CASSSRKNDEQYF
TRBJ2-1,NA,TRBV5-6,many,16,TGTGCCAGCAGTAGGGGGACTGACCGTTACGACAATGAGCAGTTCTTC,CASSRGTDRYDNEQFF
TRBJ1-5,NA,TRBV2,many,16,TGTGCCAGCAGTGACGGCCAGACTTCTAGCAATCAGCCCCAGCATTTT,CASSDGQTSSNQPQHF
TRBJ2-5,TRBD1,TRBV12-3/TRBV12-4,many,14,TGTGCCAGTACTAACAGGGGGCGGCGGGAGACCCAGTACTTC,CASTNRGRRETQYF
TRBJ1-5,TRBD1,TRBV7-3,few,18,TGTGCCAGCAGCCCACCTAACCTGGGACAGGTAGGCAATCAGCCCCAGCATTTT,CASSPPNLGQVGNQPQHF
TRBJ2-3,TRBD1,TRBV6-1,NA,17,TGTGCCAGCAGTGGGGACAGGGGGCGCTTCGGGGCAGATACGCAGTATTTT,CASSGDRGRFGADTQYF
TRBJ2-3,TRBD1,TRBV5-6,NA,16,TGTGCCAGCAGCCGAAGGGGACAGGGATTCGCAGATACGCAGTATTTT,CASSRRGQGFADTQYF